The entry below describes one T cell receptor (beta chain). Its antigen is unidentified. Germline CDR1 SGHRS, CDR2 YFSETQ. V was trimmed by 5 bases and J by 5 bases, leaving 10 bases between them. This CDR3 spans 12 amino acids. Assay used: immunoSEQ multiplex PCR; TCRdb lists only in-frame clones, some missing. Of 80,000 to 100,000 clones in the sample, around 86% were seen once. The data originate from a study of OX40 agonist ivuxolimab in advanced cancers. In the study overall: The mean age was 60 years, ranging from 23 to 79, with 65% to 90% of participants male.

Findings and limits, study-wide: Compared with CD4+, CD8+ T cells on average had more expanded clones.

V is TRBV5-1 and J is TRBJ2-5; D not resolved. The sample consisted of CD4+ or CD8+ T cells sorted from blood, taken in a trial of the OX40 agonist ivuxolimab. The clonotype comes from an adult with an advanced solid tumor such as melanoma, head and neck, liver or kidney cancer. For the CDR3, the DNA is TGCGCCAGCAGGATCCAGCAGGAGACCCAGTACTTC. Residues: CASRIQQETQYF. The variable domain in full, completed from reference TRBV5-1 and TRBJ2-5, reads KAGVTQTPRYLIKTRGQQVTLSCSPISGHRSVSWYQQTPGQGLQFLFEYFSETQRNKGNFPGRFSGRQFSNSRSEMNVSTLELGDSALYLCASRIQQETQYFGPGTRLLVL.